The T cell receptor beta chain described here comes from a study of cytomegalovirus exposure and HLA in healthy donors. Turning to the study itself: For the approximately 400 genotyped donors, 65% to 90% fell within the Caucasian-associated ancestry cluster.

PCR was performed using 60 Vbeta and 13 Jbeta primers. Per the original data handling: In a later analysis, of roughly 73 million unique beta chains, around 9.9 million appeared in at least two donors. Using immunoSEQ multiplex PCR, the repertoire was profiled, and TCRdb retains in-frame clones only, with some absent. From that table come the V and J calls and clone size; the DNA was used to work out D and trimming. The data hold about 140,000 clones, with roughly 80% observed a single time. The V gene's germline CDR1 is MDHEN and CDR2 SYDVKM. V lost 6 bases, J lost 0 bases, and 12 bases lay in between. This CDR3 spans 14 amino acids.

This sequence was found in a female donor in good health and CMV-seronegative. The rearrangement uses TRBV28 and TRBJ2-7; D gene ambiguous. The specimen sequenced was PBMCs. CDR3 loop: CASRTDGFSYEQYF. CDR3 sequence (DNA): TGTGCCAGCAGAACCGACGGGTTCTCCTACGAGCAGTACTTC.